The clone carrying this T cell receptor (beta chain) turned up a few times. The germline gives CDR1 SGHVS, CDR2 FQNEAQ. Trimming at V came to 1 base and at J to 12 bases, leaving 6 bases not matched to a gene. The CDR3 has 13 amino acids. The record originates from a study of blood T cell repertoires in COVID-19. Assay: immunoSEQ multiplex PCR; the TCRdb copy retains only in-frame clones and omits some. The table shows just over 300,000 clones, with about 87% occurring only once. Adults between about 18 and 95 years of age took part from about two dozen US areas. The sequence came from a woman under 30 who had recovered from COVID-19. The chain joins TRBV7-8 to TRBJ1-1; TRBD1 aligns across 9 bases. The material sequenced was PBMCs or T cells enriched from blood (not recorded which). The CDR3 spells CASSLGDRVFSFF. The CDR3 nucleotides are TGTGCCAGCAGCTTAGGGGACAGGGTTTTTTCTTTCTTT.